This note documents a single T cell receptor beta chain sequence. This record belongs to a study of blood T cell repertoires in COVID-19. The method was immunoSEQ multiplex PCR; TCRdb's version includes in-frame clones alone and lacks a portion of them. The data contain some 500,000 clones, 85% to 90% of them singletons. The clonotype comes from a woman in her 50s with COVID-19, enrolled during active disease. The sequenced sample consisted of peripheral blood.

DNA for the CDR3: TGTGCCAGCAGCTTATTGAGGGAGCAGTACTTC. The encoded protein is CASSLLREQYF. This rearrangement joins TRBV13 to TRBJ2-7; no clear D. This CDR3 comprises 11 residues. Germline V lookup: CDR1 PRHDT, CDR2 FYEKMQ (reference sequence). The V end was cut by 2 bases, the J end by 7 bases, with 6 bases between.